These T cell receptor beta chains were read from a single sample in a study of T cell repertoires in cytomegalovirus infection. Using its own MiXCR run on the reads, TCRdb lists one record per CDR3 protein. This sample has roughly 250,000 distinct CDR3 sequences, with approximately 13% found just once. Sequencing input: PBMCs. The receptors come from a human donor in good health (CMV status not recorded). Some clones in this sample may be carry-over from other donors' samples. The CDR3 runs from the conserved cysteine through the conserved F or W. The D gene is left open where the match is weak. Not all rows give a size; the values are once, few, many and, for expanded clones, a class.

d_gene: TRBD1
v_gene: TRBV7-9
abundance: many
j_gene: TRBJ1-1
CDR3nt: TGTGCCAGCAGCACCGGACAGGGGTGGGACACTGAAGCTTTCTTT
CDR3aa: CASSTGQGWDTEAFF

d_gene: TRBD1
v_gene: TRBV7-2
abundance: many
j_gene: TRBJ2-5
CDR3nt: TGTGCCAGCAGCTCGGGACAGGGGAACCCTCAAGAGACCCAGTACTTC
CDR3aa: CASSSGQGNPQETQYF

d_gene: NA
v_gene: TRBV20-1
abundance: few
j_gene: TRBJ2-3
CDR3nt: TGCAGTGCTAGGGCCCCGGTAAGGTCTAGCACAGATACGCAGTATTTT
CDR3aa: CSARAPVRSSTDTQYF

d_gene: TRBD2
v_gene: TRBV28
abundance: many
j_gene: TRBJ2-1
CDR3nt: TGTGCCAGCAGTTCTCCGGGACTAGCGAGGAATGAGCAGTTCTTC
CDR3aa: CASSSPGLARNEQFF

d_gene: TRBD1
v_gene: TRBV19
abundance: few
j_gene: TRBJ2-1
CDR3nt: TGTGCCAGTAACGGACAGGGGAGCTCCTACAATGAGCAGTTCTTC
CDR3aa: CASNGQGSSYNEQFF

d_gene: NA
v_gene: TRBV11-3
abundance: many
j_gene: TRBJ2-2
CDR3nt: TGTGCCAGCAGCCCGTTGTCAAACACCGGGGAGCTGTTTTTT
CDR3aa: CASSPLSNTGELFF

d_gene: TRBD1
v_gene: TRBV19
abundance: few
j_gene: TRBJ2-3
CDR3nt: TGTGCCAGTAGTCTCCACGCCGAGACAGGGGGCCGCACAGATACGCAGTATTTT
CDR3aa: CASSLHAETGGRTDTQYF

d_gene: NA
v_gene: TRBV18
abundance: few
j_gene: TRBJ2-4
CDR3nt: TGTGCCAGCTCACCACCGGGGGGAGTTGGGAAAAACATTCAGTACTTC
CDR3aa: CASSPPGGVGKNIQYF

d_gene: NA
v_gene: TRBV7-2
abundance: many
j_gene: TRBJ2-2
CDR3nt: TGTGCCAGCAGCTTCGCTGCGAGGGGGGTCCCCGGGGAGCTGTTTTTT
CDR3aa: CASSFAARGVPGELFF

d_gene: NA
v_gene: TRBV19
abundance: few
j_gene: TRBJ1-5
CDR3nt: TGTGCCAGTAGTATGGTGAATCAGCCCCAGCATTTT
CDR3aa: CASSMVNQPQHF

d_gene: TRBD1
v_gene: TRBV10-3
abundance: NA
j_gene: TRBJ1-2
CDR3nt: TGTGCCATCAGTGACTCGAGACAGGGAGATGGCTACACCTTC
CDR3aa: CAISDSRQGDGYTF

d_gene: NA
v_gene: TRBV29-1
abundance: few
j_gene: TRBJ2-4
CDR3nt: TGCAGCGTCGGGACGGCCGACATTCAGTACTTC
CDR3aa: CSVGTADIQYF

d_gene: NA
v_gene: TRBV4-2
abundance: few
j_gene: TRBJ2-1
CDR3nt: TGTGCCAGCAGCCAAGTGACCCAAGGCTCCTACAATGAGCAGTTCTTC
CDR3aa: CASSQVTQGSYNEQFF

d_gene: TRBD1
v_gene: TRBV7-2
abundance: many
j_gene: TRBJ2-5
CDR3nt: TGTGCCAGCAGCGGGGACAGGGGGAGGGAGACCCAGTACTTC
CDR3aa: CASSGDRGRETQYF

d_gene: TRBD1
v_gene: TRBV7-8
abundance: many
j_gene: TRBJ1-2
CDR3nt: TGTGCCAGCAGCTTAGTGACAGGGGAAGGGTATGGCTACACCTTC
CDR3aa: CASSLVTGEGYGYTF

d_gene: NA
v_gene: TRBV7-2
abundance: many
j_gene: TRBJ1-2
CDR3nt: TGTGCCAGCAGCTTAATAGGCGTCGGCCTGGGCTACACCTTC
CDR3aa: CASSLIGVGLGYTF

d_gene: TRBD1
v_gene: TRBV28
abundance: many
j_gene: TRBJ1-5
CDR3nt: TGTGCCAGCAGTCCCGGGACAGGGGGCGGTGGCAATCAGCCCCAGCATTTT
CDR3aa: CASSPGTGGGGNQPQHF

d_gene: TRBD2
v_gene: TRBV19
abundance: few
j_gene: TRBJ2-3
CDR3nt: TGTGCCAGTACCCCGGCTGGGACTAGGACGGGAGATACGCAGTATTTT
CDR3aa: CASTPAGTRTGDTQYF

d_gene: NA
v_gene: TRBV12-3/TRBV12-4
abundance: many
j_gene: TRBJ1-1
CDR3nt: TGTGCCAGCAGAACTTCCCCCCGGGGGGCTGGCACTGAAGCTTTCTTT
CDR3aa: CASRTSPRGAGTEAFF

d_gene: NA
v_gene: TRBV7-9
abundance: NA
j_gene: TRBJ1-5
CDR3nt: TGTGCCAGCAGCTCCTCGACACGAACTAGCAATCAGCCCCAGCATTTT
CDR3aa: CASSSSTRTSNQPQHF

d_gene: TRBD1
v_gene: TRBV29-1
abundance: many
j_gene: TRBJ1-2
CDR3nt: TGCAGCGTGATGAGGATTGGACAGGCCAGGGGGTATGGCTACACCTTC
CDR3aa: CSVMRIGQARGYGYTF

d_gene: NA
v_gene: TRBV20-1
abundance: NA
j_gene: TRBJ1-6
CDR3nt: TGCAGTGCTAGAGCGGGCCCCAAGGAGTCACCCCTCCACTTT
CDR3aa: CSARAGPKESPLHF

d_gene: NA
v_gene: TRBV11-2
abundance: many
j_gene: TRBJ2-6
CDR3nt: TGTGCCAGCAGCTTTTACAGATCTGGGGCCAACGTCCTGACTTTC
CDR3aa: CASSFYRSGANVLTF

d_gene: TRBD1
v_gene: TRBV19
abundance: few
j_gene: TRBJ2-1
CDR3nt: TGTGCCAGTAGAAACACAGGGGCGGAAGAGCAGTTCTTC
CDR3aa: CASRNTGAEEQFF